This TCR beta chain originates from a study of human T cells and chemical hapten exposure. The V gene's germline CDR1 is MNHNY and CDR2 SVGAGI (reference sequence). Unmatched junction bases numbered 8, after V lost 6 bases and J lost 2 bases. The CDR3 covers 18 residues. This clonotype was counted ten times or more. Time point here: healthy volunteer bleed at 6 weeks. Extraction yielded total RNA from whole blood (unfractionated). Using its own MiXCR run on the RACE reads, TCRdb lists one record per CDR3 protein. The table shows fewer than 85,000 distinct CDR3 sequences, with about 8.6% occurring only once.

This TCR was sampled from a female donor in good health. Some clones in this sample may be carry-over from other donors' samples. Material for sequencing was whole blood. The chain has TRBV6-6 and TRBJ2-6, with 12 bases fitting TRBD1. CDR3 bases: TGTGCCAGCAGCCCCGGGACAGGGGGCTTGGCTGGGGCCAACGTCCTGACTTTC. This sequence encodes CASSPGTGGLAGANVLTF.